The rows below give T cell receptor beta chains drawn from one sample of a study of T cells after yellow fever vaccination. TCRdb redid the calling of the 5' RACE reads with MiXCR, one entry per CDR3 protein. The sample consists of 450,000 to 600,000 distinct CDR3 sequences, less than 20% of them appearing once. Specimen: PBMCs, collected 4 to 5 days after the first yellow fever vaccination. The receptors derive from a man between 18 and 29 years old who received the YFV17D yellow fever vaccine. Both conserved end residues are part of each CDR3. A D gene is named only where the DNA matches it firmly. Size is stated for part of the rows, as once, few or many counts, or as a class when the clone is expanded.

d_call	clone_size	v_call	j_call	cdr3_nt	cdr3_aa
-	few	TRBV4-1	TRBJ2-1	TGCGCCAGCAGCCAAGATAGGGACACCATCTCCTACAATGAGCAGTTCTTC	CASSQDRDTISYNEQFF
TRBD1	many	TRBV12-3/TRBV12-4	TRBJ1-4	TGTGCCAGCAGCCGGGACAGGACTAATGAAAAACTGTTTTTT	CASSRDRTNEKLFF
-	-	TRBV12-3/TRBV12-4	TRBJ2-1	TGTGCCAGCCGGTGGGTGGATGAGCAGTTCTTC	CASRWVDEQFF
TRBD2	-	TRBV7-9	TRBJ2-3	TGTGCCAGCAGCTCTAGCGGGGCGGATACGCAGTATTTT	CASSSSGADTQYF
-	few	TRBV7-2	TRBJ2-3	TGTGCCAGCAGCTTAGTTGTCGGGGCGGGGGATACGCAGTATTTT	CASSLVVGAGDTQYF
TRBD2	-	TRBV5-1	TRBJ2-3	TGCGCCAGCAGCCGGACGGGACTAGCGGGGGGACCAGATACGCAGTATTTT	CASSRTGLAGGPDTQYF
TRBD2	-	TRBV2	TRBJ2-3	TGTGCCAGCAGTGAAAGGTCGGGGGGACGGACAGATACGCAGTATTTT	CASSERSGGRTDTQYF
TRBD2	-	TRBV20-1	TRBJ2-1	TGCAGTGCTAGGGTAATTTTAGCGGGGTCCTACAATGAGCAGTTCTTC	CSARVILAGSYNEQFF
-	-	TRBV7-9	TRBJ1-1	TGTGCCAGCAGCTTAAGAGGACTCCTCGTTATGAACACTGAAGCTTTCTTT	CASSLRGLLVMNTEAFF
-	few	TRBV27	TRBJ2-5	TGTGCCAGCAGTAACTACAGGGGGGGTGTGGAGACCCAGTACTTC	CASSNYRGGVETQYF
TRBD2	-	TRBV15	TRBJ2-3	TGTGCCACCAGCAGAGAACGGGGGGGCAGTTGGTTTTCAAGAGATACGCAGTATTTT	CATSRERGGSWFSRDTQYF
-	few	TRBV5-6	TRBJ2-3	TGTGCCAGCAGCTCGGTTGATACGCAGTATTTT	CASSSVDTQYF
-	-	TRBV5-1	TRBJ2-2	TGCGCCAGCAGCCCTGACGGGGGCAAGGGCGGGGAGCTGTTTTTT	CASSPDGGKGGELFF
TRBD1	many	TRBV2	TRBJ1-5	TGTGCCAGCAGTTCTAACAGGGGCGCCTATAGCAATCAGCCCCAGCATTTT	CASSSNRGAYSNQPQHF
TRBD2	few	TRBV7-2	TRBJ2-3	TGTGCCAGCAGCTCCGGGACTAGCGGGGTAGATACGCAGTATTTT	CASSSGTSGVDTQYF
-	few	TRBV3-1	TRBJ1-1	TGTGCCACCACCCCGGGTTGGGGCACTGAAGCTTTCTTT	CATTPGWGTEAFF
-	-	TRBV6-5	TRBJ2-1	TGTGCCAGCAGTTACGACGCGGAGGGCATCTCCTACAATGAGCAGTTCTTC	CASSYDAEGISYNEQFF
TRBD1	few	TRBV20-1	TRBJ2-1	TGCAGTGTCGGGACAGTGTACAATGAGCAGTTCTTC	CSVGTVYNEQFF
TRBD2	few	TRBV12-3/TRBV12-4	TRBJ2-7	TGTGCCAGCAGTTACCCGACTAGCGGGGCCACAGAGCAGTACTTC	CASSYPTSGATEQYF